These 29 T cell receptor beta chains were sequenced from one sample in a study of CD8 T cells in Susac syndrome. It was with random hexamers that 0.5 to 1 ug RNA was reverse transcribed. TCRdb reprocessed the immunoSEQ multiplex PCR reads with MiXCR, giving one entry per CDR3 protein. The data contain roughly 80,000 distinct CDR3 sequences, roughly 94% of them singletons. The sample was CD8+ T cells from PBMCs. Receptors were obtained from a human donor in good health.

This chain connects TRBV15 to TRBJ2-3; D perhaps matches TRBD1 (6 bases). The CDR3 extends over 16 amino acids. Germline values: CDR1 LNHNV, CDR2 YYDKDF (reference sequence). The V gene lost 4 bases and the J gene lost 0 bases, with 14 bases spanning the gap. The CDR3 sequence is CATSTRDTPSTDTQYF. The CDR3 DNA follows: TGTGCCACCAGCACCCGGGACACCCCTAGCACAGATACGCAGTATTTT.

The J gene is TRBJ1-1, the V gene TRBV12-3 or TRBV12-4; no clear D. Trimming left V 7 bases short and J 3 bases short, with 9 bases between. This CDR3 is built from 12 residues. The CDR3 DNA follows: TGTGCCAGCATAGTCAAGGACACTGAAGCTTTCTTT. Translation gives CASIVKDTEAFF.

The J gene is TRBJ2-3, the V gene TRBV6-1, with 8 bases identical to TRBD2. V lost 4 bases, J lost 0 bases, and 6 bases stayed unmatched. The CDR3 runs 16 residues. From germline, CDR1 is MNHNS and CDR2 SASEGT. The CDR3 loop reads CASSAPGGVSTDTQYF. The CDR3 region has the DNA TGTGCCAGCAGTGCCCCGGGGGGGGTTAGCACAGATACGCAGTATTTT.

This clonotype appeared once. The chain recombines TRBV7-8 with TRBJ2-1, with D hard to call. Germline V gene lookup returns CDR1 SGHVS and CDR2 FQNEAQ. V was cut by 3 bases and J by 0 bases, with 9 bases left in between. The CDR3 has 15 residues. The CDR3 coding sequence is TGTGCCAGCAGCTTTGTCCCGAACTCCTACAATGAGCAGTTCTTC. It yields the protein CASSFVPNSYNEQFF.

CDR3 protein: CASSLESGGGNLGADTQYF. The CDR3 nucleotides read TGTGCCAGCAGCTTAGAGTCTGGCGGGGGGAACCTAGGAGCAGATACGCAGTATTTT. V gene TRBV13 combines with J gene TRBJ2-3, with 8 nucleotides matching TRBD2. The CDR3 is 19 amino acids. The V gene's germline CDR1 is PRHDT and CDR2 FYEKMQ (reference sequence). Trimming cost V 1 base and J 4 bases; bases outside gene matches: 16.

This clonotype was recorded a few times. This sequence joins TRBV25-1 and TRBJ2-5; D gene uncertain. Per the germline V gene, CDR1 is MGHDK and CDR2 is SYGVNS. There are 12 residues in the CDR3. Trimming pared 7 bases from V and 3 bases from J, leaving 9 bases between. In nucleotides, the CDR3 is TGTGCCAGCATCGGACCCGAAGAGACCCAGTACTTC. This gives the protein CASIGPEETQYF.

The J gene is TRBJ2-3, the V gene TRBV27, with 11 bases that match TRBD1. The CDR3 consists of 17 residues. Germline V gene lookup returns CDR1 MNHEY and CDR2 SMNVEV (reference sequence). The ends lost 4 bases at V and 3 bases at J; junction bases unmatched: 9. The CDR3 protein is CASSSSLGQGVTDTQYF. The CDR3 bases are TGTGCCAGCAGTTCCTCCTTGGGACAGGGGGTGACAGATACGCAGTATTTT.

This chain links TRBV15 with TRBJ2-1; 7 bases agree with TRBD2. V lost 0 bases and J lost 8; bases outside the gene matches: 7. Looked up from germline, CDR1 is LNHNV and CDR2 is YYDKDF (reference sequence). The CDR3 loop spans 15 amino acids. In DNA form, the CDR3 reads TGTGCCACCAGCAGAGATGGAGGGGCGGGGGATGAGCAGTTCTTC. It encodes CATSRDGGAGDEQFF.

This rearrangement joins TRBV3-1 to TRBJ1-6; 7 bases fit TRBD1. This CDR3 spans 19 amino acids. Germline assignment: CDR1 LGHDT and CDR2 YNNKEL (reference sequence). J was trimmed by 0 bases and V by 3 bases; bases with no gene match: 11. CDR3 DNA: TGTGCCAGCAGCCACCCGGGACAGCCGGAGAGCTCCTATAATTCACCCCTCCACTTT. The encoded protein is CASSHPGQPESSYNSPLHF.

The chain carries TRBV6-4 and TRBJ2-2; no firm D call. Germline-derived CDR1 and CDR2 are MRHNA and SNTAGT. Trimming cost V 0 bases and J 7 bases, with 3 bases left between them. The CDR3 is 12 amino acids. The CDR3 reads CASSDSFGELFF. CDR3 nucleotides: TGTGCCAGCAGTGACTCGTTCGGGGAGCTGTTTTTT.

This chain joins TRBV20-1 and TRBJ2-1, with 7 bases fitting TRBD2. Germline values: CDR1 DFQATT, CDR2 SNEGSKA (reference sequence). The CDR3 loop spans 17 amino acids. The ends lost 6 bases at V and 1 base at J; junction bases unmatched: 15. The CDR3 protein is CSAQTFLIAGSYNEQFF. In DNA form, the CDR3 reads TGCAGTGCACAGACGTTTTTAATAGCGGGTTCCTACAATGAGCAGTTCTTC.

This chain links TRBV2 with TRBJ1-1, with D perhaps TRBD1 (5 bases). The CDR3 spans 16 residues. V was cut by 8 bases and J by 0 bases, with 19 bases left in between. CDR1 is SNHLY, CDR2 FYNNEI, per germline. The CDR3 loop is CASVRETGTLNTEAFF. The CDR3 region has the DNA TGTGCCAGCGTAAGGGAGACCGGGACGCTGAACACTGAAGCTTTCTTT.

J is TRBJ2-1 and V is TRBV11-2; D gene ambiguous. CDR3 length equals 17 residues. The germline gives CDR1 SGHAT, CDR2 FQNNGV. The V end lost 5 bases, the J end lost 4 bases, and 21 bases lay between the germline ends. Here the CDR3 reads CASSPLARPKTYNEQFF. The CDR3 bases are TGTGCCAGCAGCCCCCTGGCTAGACCTAAAACTTACAATGAGCAGTTCTTC.

This rearrangement joins TRBV25-1 to TRBJ2-3; 13 nucleotides line up with TRBD2. Germline assignment: CDR1 MGHDK and CDR2 SYGVNS. CDR3 length equals 17 residues. With V trimmed by 6 bases and J by 4 bases, 10 bases remained unmatched. CDR3 sequence: CASSLYGLAGVPDTQYF. CDR3 in DNA: TGTGCCAGCAGCCTATACGGACTAGCGGGAGTACCAGATACGCAGTATTTT.

The V gene is TRBV7-8, the J gene TRBJ2-1, with D possibly being TRBD1 (6 bases). The CDR3 totals 17 residues. With 3 bases removed from V and 7 bases from J, the gap between germline ends came to 22 bases. Germline-derived CDR1 and CDR2 are SGHVS and FQNEAQ. In nucleotides, the CDR3 is TGTGCCAGCAGCTTCGTCAGGGGCGAACCTACGCCAAATGAGCAGTTCTTC. This gives the protein CASSFVRGEPTPNEQFF.

V usage is TRBV5-4 and J usage is TRBJ1-4; possibly TRBD1 for D (5 bases). The CDR3 has 15 residues. CDR1 and CDR2 (germline): SGHNT, YYREEE (reference sequence). V was trimmed by 4 bases and J by 8 bases, leaving 18 bases between them. CDR3 in amino acids: CASSRRGTQGEKLFF. CDR3 nucleotides: TGTGCCAGCAGCCGACGGGGAACCCAGGGAGAAAAACTGTTTTTT.

The V gene is TRBV11-1, the J gene TRBJ2-2; 10 nucleotides match TRBD2. This CDR3 is built from 20 residues. CDR1 SGHAT and CDR2 FQDESV come from the germline V gene (reference sequence). V gave up 3 bases and J gave up 4 bases; unmatched junction bases: 17. The CDR3 DNA sequence: TGTGCCAGCAGCTTCCTCACCCCACTCCTAGCGGGAGCGGGCACCGGGGAGCTGTTTTTT. As protein: CASSFLTPLLAGAGTGELFF.

The V gene is TRBV27, the J gene TRBJ2-7; no firm D call. Germline values: CDR1 MNHEY, CDR2 SMNVEV (reference sequence). The CDR3 runs to 12 residues. The V and J ends lost 6 bases and 7 bases respectively, with 13 bases between them. In nucleotides, the CDR3 is TGTGCCAGCAGCGACTTGTCGTGGGAGCAGTACTTC. It is translated as CASSDLSWEQYF.

This sequence joins TRBV20-1 and TRBJ2-2; tentatively, D is TRBD2 (5 bases). Looked up from germline, CDR1 is DFQATT and CDR2 is SNEGSKA (reference sequence). Deletions cut 6 bases from V and 3 bases from J, with 11 bases between. The CDR3 sequence is 13 residues long. CDR3 loop: CSARGPDTGELFF. CDR3 bases: TGCAGTGCACGGGGTCCTGACACCGGGGAGCTGTTTTTT.

This clonotype was recorded a few times. The chain has TRBV6-2 or TRBV6-3 and TRBJ2-1, with 9 bases aligning to TRBD2. Trimming removed 6 bases from V and 8 bases from J; junction bases left unmatched: 11. The CDR3 covers 15 residues. Germline V CDR1 and CDR2: MNHEY, SVGEGT. For the CDR3, the DNA is TGTGCCAGCAGATGGACTAGCGACCCTTCCGATGAGCAGTTCTTC. It is translated as CASRWTSDPSDEQFF.

The gene calls are TRBV7-2 and TRBJ2-7; D uncertain. The CDR3 runs 16 residues. V was pared by 0 bases and J by 0 bases, with 12 bases between. CDR1 and CDR2 (germline): SGHTA, FQGNSA. The CDR3 is CASSLAESIYSYEQYF. The CDR3 DNA sequence: TGTGCCAGCAGCTTAGCGGAAAGTATTTACTCCTACGAGCAGTACTTC.

CDR3 nucleotide sequence: TGTGCCAGCAGCCAAAGGGGTAGCCTAAATGAGCAGTTCTTC. Encoded protein: CASSQRGSLNEQFF. The J gene is TRBJ2-1, the V gene TRBV14; TRBD1 is a possible D gene (5 bases). Germline V CDR1 and CDR2: SGHDN, FVKESK. V was clipped by 2 bases and J by 7 bases, with 12 bases between them. The CDR3 has 14 residues.

The V and J genes are TRBV9 and TRBJ1-2, with D possibly TRBD1 on 6 matching bases. V was pared by 2 bases and J by 4 bases, with 15 bases between. The CDR3 contains 15 residues. The V gene's germline CDR1 is SGDLS and CDR2 YYNGEE. CDR3 protein: CASSVVTGIGYGYTF. CDR3 nucleotide sequence: TGTGCCAGCAGCGTCGTAACAGGGATTGGCTATGGCTACACCTTC. Full variable domain (missing parts from reference TRBV9 and TRBJ1-2): DSGVTQTPKHLITATGQRVTLRCSPRSGDLSVYWYQQSLDQGLQFLIQYYNGEERAKGNILERFSAQQFPDLHSELNLSSLELGDSALYFCASSVVTGIGYGYTFGSGTRLTVV.

The rearrangement links TRBV15 to TRBJ2-1, with a weak D call TRBD2 (5 bases). The CDR3 runs to 14 residues. Germline CDR1 reads LNHNV; CDR2 reads YYDKDF (reference sequence). Trimming took 1 base from V and 10 from J, leaving 14 bases between them. CDR3 amino acids: CATSRAPERREQFF. CDR3 DNA sequence: TGTGCCACCAGCAGAGCCCCCGAACGGAGGGAGCAGTTCTTC.

The V gene is TRBV15, the J gene TRBJ1-1, with a possible D match to TRBD1 (5 bases). Germline V gene data show CDR1 as LNHNV and CDR2 as YYDKDF (reference sequence). The CDR3 runs 15 residues. The germline V and J ends were trimmed by 0 bases and 2 bases, with 10 bases remaining between them. CDR3 amino acids: CATSRDRQGNTEAFF. Here the CDR3 DNA reads TGTGCCACCAGCAGAGATCGGCAGGGCAACACTGAAGCTTTCTTT.

This chain connects TRBV27 to TRBJ2-1; D is unresolved. Per germline, CDR1 MNHEY and CDR2 SMNVEV (reference sequence). V was clipped by 3 bases and J by 10 bases, with 7 bases between them. The CDR3 totals 11 residues. For the CDR3, the DNA is TGTGCCAGCAGTTTTGCTCGGGAGCAGTTCTTC. Translation gives CASSFAREQFF.

The chain uses TRBV29-1 and TRBJ2-7, with unresolved D. CDR3 size: 15 residues. With 0 bases removed from V and 3 bases from J, the gap between germline ends came to 15 bases. CDR1 is SQVTM, CDR2 ANQGSEA, per germline. The CDR3 here is CSVEEIGQNGYEQYF. The CDR3 bases are TGCAGCGTTGAAGAAATAGGGCAGAACGGCTACGAGCAGTACTTC.

This clonotype was recorded only once. The chain couples TRBV27 to TRBJ1-2; the D gene is possibly TRBD1 (5 bases). V was trimmed by 5 bases and J by 7 bases, leaving 11 bases between them. CDR3 size: 12 residues. Germline V gene sequence: CDR1 MNHEY, CDR2 SMNVEV (reference sequence). CDR3: CASSQPGFGYTF. DNA of the CDR3: TGTGCCAGCAGTCAGCCAGGGTTTGGCTACACCTTC.

The chain uses TRBV2 and TRBJ2-2; D assignment may be TRBD1 or TRBD2 (6 bases each). Germline values: CDR1 SNHLY, CDR2 FYNNEI. The CDR3 has 13 residues. V was pared by 2 bases and J by 11 bases, with 12 bases between. The CDR3 sequence: CASSENGGLELFF. CDR3 in DNA: TGTGCCAGCAGTGAAAACGGGGGCCTCGAGCTGTTTTTT. Complete variable domain (other parts from reference TRBV2 and TRBJ2-2): EPEVTQTPSHQVTQMGQEVILRCVPISNHLYFYWYRQILGQKVEFLVSFYNNEISEKSEIFDDQFSVERPDGSNFTLKIRSTKLEDSAMYFCASSENGGLELFFGEGSRLTVL.